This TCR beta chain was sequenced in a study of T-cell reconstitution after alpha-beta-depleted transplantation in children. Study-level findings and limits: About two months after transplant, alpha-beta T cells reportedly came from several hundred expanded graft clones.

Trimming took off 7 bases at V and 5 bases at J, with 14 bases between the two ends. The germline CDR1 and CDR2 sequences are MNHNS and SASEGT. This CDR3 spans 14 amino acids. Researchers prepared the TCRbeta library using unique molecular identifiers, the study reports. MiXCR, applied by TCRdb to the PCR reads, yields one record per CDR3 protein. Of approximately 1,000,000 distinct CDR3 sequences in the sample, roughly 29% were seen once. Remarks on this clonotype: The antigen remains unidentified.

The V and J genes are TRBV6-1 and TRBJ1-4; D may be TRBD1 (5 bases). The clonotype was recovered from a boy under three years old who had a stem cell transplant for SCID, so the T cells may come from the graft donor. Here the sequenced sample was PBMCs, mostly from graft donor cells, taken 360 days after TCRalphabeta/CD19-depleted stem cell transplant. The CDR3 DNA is TGTGCCAGCAAGGTGAAGGGGATCAATGAAAAACTGTTTTTT. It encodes CASKVKGINEKLFF.